The 22 T cell receptor beta chains below come from one sample, sequenced in a study of technical replicates of blood from a handful of donors. Generated by immunoSEQ multiplex PCR, the TCRdb table keeps only in-frame clones and is missing some. The sample holds under 90,000 clones, around 93% seen once. Sequencing was performed on T cells isolated from PBMCs. These receptors were collected from a human donor in good health.

The chain links TRBV6-5 to TRBJ1-1; the D is unclear. This CDR3 has 14 amino acids. In germline, CDR1 is MNHEY, CDR2 SVGAGI. V gave up 3 bases and J gave up 1 base, with 9 bases separating them. CDR3 nucleotide sequence: TGTGCCAGCAGTTATCACGGTGAGAACACTGAAGCTTTCTTT. It codes for CASSYHGENTEAFF.

The CDR3 DNA is TGTGCCAGCAGTTTGGGGGCTTTCGCCGCTGCAACTAATGAAAAACTGTTTTTT. It encodes CASSLGAFAAATNEKLFF. The J gene is TRBJ1-4, the V gene TRBV28, with D tentatively TRBD1 (6 bases). The V gene's germline CDR1 is MDHEN and CDR2 SYDVKM. V shed 3 bases and J shed 0 bases, with 17 bases lying between them. The length of the CDR3 is 18 residues.

The rearrangement uses TRBV6-1 and TRBJ1-2; 8 bases are shared with TRBD1. Germline loops: CDR1 MNHNS, CDR2 SASEGT. There are 15 residues in the CDR3. Trimming removed 1 base from V and 2 bases from J; junction bases left unmatched: 3. CDR3 sequence reads: CASSEERDRNYGYTF. The DNA for the CDR3 is TGTGCCAGCAGTGAAGAGCGGGACAGGAACTATGGCTACACCTTC.

The rearrangement joins TRBV18 to TRBJ2-2; D perhaps matches TRBD2 (6 bases). Trimming cost V 6 bases and J 5 bases, with 13 bases left between them. CDR1 is KGHSH, CDR2 LQKENI, per germline. The CDR3 length is 14 residues. The CDR3: CASSPGLTTGELFF. The CDR3 DNA reads TGTGCCAGCTCTCCGGGACTGACAACCGGGGAGCTGTTTTTT.

V usage is TRBV7-6 and J usage is TRBJ2-3; 11 bases fit TRBD1. CDR1 is SGHVS and CDR2 is FNYEAQ in the germline V gene. Germline trimming cut 4 bases from V and 2 bases from J; bases unmatched to any gene: 5. CDR3 length equals 16 residues. For the CDR3, the DNA is TGTGCCAGCAGCTGGGGACAGGGGGTTTCCACAGATACGCAGTATTTT. Protein: CASSWGQGVSTDTQYF.

This chain joins TRBV6-1 and TRBJ2-7; 8 bases map to TRBD1. Germline assignment: CDR1 MNHNS and CDR2 SASEGT. CDR3 length: 13 amino acids. V trimming: 6 bases; J trimming: 3 bases; junction bases outside the gene matches: 4. This CDR3 is CASRGQVVYEQYF. In DNA form, the CDR3 reads TGTGCCAGCAGGGGACAGGTAGTCTACGAGCAGTACTTC.

The chain employs TRBV7-8 and TRBJ1-2; TRBD1 agrees at 8 bases. Trimming at V came to 1 base and at J to 4 bases, leaving 5 bases not matched to a gene. CDR3 length equals 15 residues. CDR1 and CDR2 from the germline V gene are SGHVS and FQNEAQ. The CDR3: CASSLGSGGPYGYTF. The DNA for the CDR3 is TGTGCCAGCAGCTTAGGCTCAGGGGGCCCCTATGGCTACACCTTC. Combining the CDR3 with reference TRBV7-8 and TRBJ1-2 gives the whole variable domain GAGVSQSPRYKVAKRGQDVALRCDPISGHVSLFWYQQALGQGPEFLTYFQNEAQLDKSGLPSDRFFAERPEGSVSTLKIQRTQQEDSAVYLCASSLGSGGPYGYTFGSGTRLTVV.

The chain carries TRBV18 and TRBJ2-5, with 12 bases that match TRBD2. V lost 4 bases and J lost 5; bases outside the gene matches: 8. Germline V gives CDR1 KGHSH, CDR2 LQKENI. The CDR3 contains 16 residues. The CDR3 region is CASSRLTSGGPETQYF. The CDR3 bases are TGTGCCAGCTCACGGCTGACTAGCGGGGGCCCGGAGACCCAGTACTTC.

The chain is built from TRBV7-9 and TRBJ2-5, with 8 bases aligning to TRBD1. Trimming cost V 5 bases and J 5 bases; bases outside gene matches: 7. Germline V CDR1 and CDR2: SEHNR, FQNEAQ (reference sequence). CDR3 length: 14 amino acids. Here the CDR3 DNA reads TGTGCCAGCAGCCAGGGGACAGGCGGGGAGACCCAGTACTTC. It specifies CASSQGTGGETQYF.

The CDR3 region has the DNA TGTGCCAGCAGCTTAAGGCAGGGGGTACCTAGACTGGCTTTCTTT. The encoded protein is CASSLRQGVPRLAFF. V usage is TRBV7-9 and J usage is TRBJ1-1, with 7 bases fitting TRBD1. From germline, CDR1 is SEHNR and CDR2 FQNEAQ (reference sequence). The CDR3 has 15 residues. Trimming removed 2 bases from V and 11 bases from J; junction bases left unmatched: 14.

This rearrangement joins TRBV9 to TRBJ1-2, with 8 bases fitting TRBD1. The CDR3 covers 15 residues. V dropped 3 bases and J dropped 4; count of bases not matched to a gene: 8. CDR1 is SGDLS, CDR2 YYNGEE, per germline. CDR3 DNA sequence: TGTGCCAGCAGCGGGCAGGGGGCCGGGGTCTATGGCTACACCTTC. This sequence encodes CASSGQGAGVYGYTF.

V gene TRBV11-3 combines with J gene TRBJ2-1; a possible D gene is TRBD2 (5 bases). V shed 4 bases and J shed 8 bases, with 12 bases lying between them. Germline V CDR1 and CDR2: SGHNT, YENEEA. This CDR3 spans 13 amino acids. Here the CDR3 reads CASSSPSNHEQFF. CDR3 sequence (DNA): TGTGCCAGCAGCTCCCCTAGCAATCATGAGCAGTTCTTC.

Only one count was recorded for this clone. J is TRBJ2-5 and V is TRBV10-2; 10 bases are shared with TRBD2. Germline loops: CDR1 WSHSY, CDR2 SAAADI. V was pared by 7 bases and J by 5 bases, with 7 bases of the junction left unmatched. This CDR3 is built from 14 residues. The CDR3 bases are TGCGCCAGCAAACCAGCGGGAGGGCCGGAGACCCAGTACTTC. Translating gives CASKPAGGPETQYF.

The J gene is TRBJ2-3, the V gene TRBV30; perhaps TRBD2 as D (5 bases). This CDR3 region has 13 residues. Germline values: CDR1 GTSNPN, CDR2 SVGIG (reference sequence). Trimming removed 0 bases from V and 4 bases from J, with 8 bases in between. The CDR3 coding sequence is TGTGCCTGGAGTGTAGGTAGCGCAGATACGCAGTATTTT. Amino acids: CAWSVGSADTQYF.

The rearrangement uses TRBV2 and TRBJ2-1, with 13 bases aligning to TRBD2. The V segment lost 6 bases and the J segment 10 bases; nucleotides outside the gene matches: 6. CDR3 length: 14 amino acids. Germline V gene lookup returns CDR1 SNHLY and CDR2 FYNNEI. This CDR3 reads CASRLPGLAGEQFF. CDR3 nucleotides: TGTGCCAGCAGACTACCGGGACTAGCGGGGGAGCAGTTCTTC.

The chain has TRBV6-4 and TRBJ2-2; TRBD1 matches at 10 bases. Germline V gene sequence: CDR1 MRHNA, CDR2 SNTAGT. The CDR3 runs 15 residues. The ends lost 2 bases at V and 5 bases at J; junction bases unmatched: 2. The CDR3 here is CASSDRGQGTGELFF. Written as DNA, the CDR3 is TGTGCCAGCAGTGACCGGGGACAGGGGACCGGGGAGCTGTTTTTT.

This sequence joins TRBV5-1 and TRBJ2-7; 9 bases are shared with TRBD1. Unmatched junction bases numbered 6, after V lost 2 bases and J lost 3 bases. The CDR3 consists of 15 residues. Looked up from germline, CDR1 is SGHRS and CDR2 is YFSETQ. CDR3 loop: CASSFGTGTVYEQYF. CDR3 sequence (DNA): TGCGCCAGCAGCTTCGGGACAGGGACGGTCTACGAGCAGTACTTC.

The chain recombines TRBV7-9 with TRBJ2-3; 11 nucleotides agree with TRBD2. The germline gives CDR1 SEHNR, CDR2 FQNEAQ (reference sequence). The CDR3 runs 17 residues. V shed 5 bases, J shed 4 bases, and the junction held 11 bases outside the gene matches. CDR3: CASSGHRTSGSADTQYF. In nucleotides, the CDR3 is TGTGCCAGCAGCGGCCACAGAACTAGCGGGAGTGCAGATACGCAGTATTTT.

This chain uses TRBV19 with TRBJ2-1, with 10 bases aligning to TRBD1. The CDR3 consists of 17 residues. J lost 5 bases, V lost 3 bases, and 10 bases had no gene match. Germline CDR1 and CDR2: LNHDA and SQIVND (reference sequence). This CDR3 reads CASSIRDRGTLDNEQFF. CDR3 DNA: TGTGCCAGTAGTATCCGGGACAGGGGAACCTTAGACAATGAGCAGTTCTTC.

In its sample, this clone was seen a few times. The CDR3, as DNA: TGTGCCAGCAGTCTGGGACAGGGAAATTCACCCCTCCACTTT. The encoded protein is CASSLGQGNSPLHF. The chain carries TRBV2 and TRBJ1-6; 9 bases align to TRBD1. With V trimmed by 5 bases and J by 7 bases, 3 bases remained unmatched. The CDR3 is made up of 14 amino acids. The germline CDR1 and CDR2 sequences are SNHLY and FYNNEI.

The gene calls are TRBV14 and TRBJ2-2; the match to TRBD2 covers 11 bases. The germline V gene has CDR1 SGHDN and CDR2 FVKESK. The CDR3 totals 16 residues. J was trimmed by 4 bases and V by 5 bases; bases with no gene match: 6. DNA for the CDR3: TGTGCCAGCAGCACGCTAGCGGGGGGTATCACCGGGGAGCTGTTTTTT. Its protein product is CASSTLAGGITGELFF. The full variable domain, in which reference TRBV14 and TRBJ2-2 provide the parts outside the CDR3, is EAGVTQFPSHSVIEKGQTVTLRCDPISGHDNLYWYRRVMGKEIKFLLHFVKESKQDESGMPNNRFLAERTGGTYSTLKVQPAELEDSGVYFCASSTLAGGITGELFFGEGSRLTVL.

V is TRBV30 and J is TRBJ1-5; D gene unclear. This CDR3 has 13 residues. The germline gives CDR1 GTSNPN, CDR2 SVGIG (reference sequence). V lost 0 bases and J 4 bases, leaving 7 bases between the germline ends. The CDR3, as DNA: TGTGCCTGGAGTGTACGTCGGAATCAGCCCCAGCATTTT. Encoded protein: CAWSVRRNQPQHF.